The entry below describes one TCR beta chain. Its antigen is not yet known. No clone much larger than this one lies a single base away; base qualities are absent. Only healthy Caucasian donors were included. V loses 5 bases at its end and J loses 5 bases; junction bases beyond the gene matches: 9. The germline V gene sets CDR1 to SNHLY and CDR2 to FYNNEI. Spanning cysteine to phenylalanine, the CDR3 consists of 15 amino acids. Only the CDR3 DNA is retained, 45 bases long and in frame from the first base. This specimen belongs to a study of identical twins (TCRdb year 2016). The study in broad terms: The study deep-sequenced TCR alpha and beta repertoires from monozygotic twins, unrelated adults of various ages and cord blood to test whether fetal clonotypes persist. To rule out contamination, the twin experiments were replicated at different times with different library preparation protocols. What the authors observed across the whole study: Because the same donors could not be followed over many years, conclusions were based on cross-sectional statistical analysis. Zero-insertion analyses could be partly confounded by invariant T cells such as MAIT and iNKT, though diverse VJ usage argued against such confounding for most clonotypes. Excess twin sharing in beta out-of-frame sequences was weaker because fewer shared sequences lowered the signal-to-noise ratio. In monozygotic twins, recombination models systematically underestimated out-of-frame TCR alpha sharing, but the models matched the sharing seen between unrelated individuals. Fewer insertions were carried by abundant cord blood beta clonotypes; a weaker similar trend was observed in young adult naive repertoires, while no such trend was observed in memory repertoires. Compared with coincidental sharing between unrelated individuals, out-of-frame TCR alpha sequences shared between twins had an excess of sequences with low generation probability.

Preparation of the library involved 5' RACE. Instrument used: Illumina HiSeq 2000. A universal primer binding site was added through template switching, and the final cDNA carried a unique molecular identifier so that TCR cDNA molecules could be counted accurately. Specific primers in the conserved constant-segment region were used to synthesize first-strand cDNA for TCR alpha and beta chains. Each cDNA library was double barcoded, with a SMART-Mk sample barcode plus Illumina barcodes, to control for contamination. TruSeq adapter sequences and Illumina sample barcodes were added in two successive PCR steps. The Illumina HiSeq platform was used with custom primers to sequence TCR alpha and beta cDNA libraries. Under the source paper's analysis protocol: Raw reads were processed with MiGEC to extract unique molecular identifiers, and MiXCR was used to determine CDR3 positions. Recombination models were inferred per individual with the repgenHMM and IGoR tools using an EM algorithm. The analysis of shared clonotypes was done with the tcR package in R, with sharing normalized by the product of cloneset sizes. To study raw recombination free of thymic and clonal selection effects, out-of-frame nonproductive sequences were analyzed. The public reads were run again by TCRdb, first through fastp at Q25 and then through MiXCR, and only productive beta chains were kept. Rows merge per CDR3 protein into single entries with the most common DNA and genes. The V and J calls come from TCRdb's annotation, not from the publication. The sample contains 1.5 million to 2 million distinct CDR3 sequences, under 35% of them found a single time. The ten largest make up over 0.25% of the sample.

This sequence was found in a newborn girl in good health. The specimen sequenced was cord blood. The chain is encoded by TRBV2 joined to TRBJ1-1; a stretch of 9 junction bases matches TRBD1. The CDR3 amino acid sequence is: CASSLPRTGETEAFF. The nucleotides are TGTGCCAGCAGTTTACCCAGGACAGGGGAAACTGAAGCTTTCTTT.